These 10 T cell receptor beta chains were sequenced from one sample in a study of graft-versus-host responses after intestinal transplantation. Generated by immunoSEQ multiplex PCR, the TCRdb table keeps only in-frame clones and is missing some. Among about 80,000 clones listed, about 90% were seen once. Here the sequenced sample was PBMCs, taken 98 days after intestinal transplantation. These receptor sequences come from a human patient who received an intestinal transplant, so some T cells may come from the graft donor.

The gene calls are TRBV11-2 and TRBJ2-7; D gene uncertain. Trimming shortened V by 5 bases and J by 0 bases, and 17 bases separated the two germline ends. Germline-derived CDR1 and CDR2 are SGHAT and FQNNGV. CDR3 size: 16 residues. CDR3 coding DNA: TGTGCCAGCAGCCCACCCTGGCCGAGAAGCTCCTACGAGCAGTACTTC. Translating gives CASSPPWPRSSYEQYF.

This chain joins TRBV28 and TRBJ2-5; D uncertain. V was cut by 5 bases and J by 2 bases, with 6 bases left in between. In germline, CDR1 is MDHEN, CDR2 SYDVKM. The CDR3 has 12 residues. CDR3 nucleotides: TGTGCCAGCAGTGTAGGGCAAGAGACCCAGTACTTC. Its translation: CASSVGQETQYF.

The CDR3 coding sequence is TGTGCCAGCAGTAGCGGGGGGCCAGATACGCAGTATTTT. Amino acid sequence: CASSSGGPDTQYF. This chain joins TRBV6-4 and TRBJ2-3; TRBD2 agrees at 9 bases. The germline gives CDR1 MRHNA, CDR2 SNTAGT. V dropped 5 bases and J dropped 4; count of bases not matched to a gene: 1. The CDR3 is 13 residues long.

This clone was found a few times. The chain has TRBV6-1 and TRBJ2-3, with D possibly being TRBD1 or TRBD2 (7 bases each). CDR1 is MNHNS, CDR2 SASEGT, per germline. The CDR3 covers 14 residues. Trimming removed 7 bases at V and 2 bases at J, with 13 bases between. Here the CDR3 reads CASTQGGVTDTQYF. The CDR3 DNA follows: TGTGCCAGCACCCAGGGGGGGGTCACAGATACGCAGTATTTT.

This sequence joins TRBV18 and TRBJ2-1; D gene uncertain. Trimming cost V 8 bases and J 5 bases, with 4 bases left between them. Germline V gene data show CDR1 as KGHSH and CDR2 as LQKENI. This CDR3 spans 10 amino acids. CDR3: CASTNNEQFF. CDR3 sequence (DNA): TGTGCCAGCACCAACAATGAGCAGTTCTTC.

The CDR3 sequence is CASSQVAGGPGEQYF. In DNA form, the CDR3 reads TGTGCCAGCAGCCAAGTAGCGGGAGGGCCTGGGGAGCAGTACTTC. The chain is built from TRBV4-2 and TRBJ2-7; TRBD2 aligns across 11 bases. The V and J ends lost 1 base and 7 bases, in that order; junction bases with no gene match: 6. Germline values: CDR1 LGHNA, CDR2 YNFKEQ. The CDR3 is 15 amino acids.

About this clone: One end of the junction fails to match germline, which may point to a read error. This chain joins TRBV4-1 and TRBJ2-5; D assignment may be TRBD1 or TRBD2 (5 bases each). Germline V CDR1 and CDR2: MGHRA, YSYEKL. The CDR3 runs to 15 residues. Here the CDR3 reads CASSQDRGVGETQYF. The CDR3 DNA follows: TGTGCCAGCAGCCAAGATCGAGGGGTTGGGGAGACCCAGTACTTC.

The chain employs TRBV7-9 and TRBJ2-7, with 8 bases lining up with TRBD1. Germline V gene data show CDR1 as SEHNR and CDR2 as FQNEAQ (reference sequence). The CDR3 loop spans 16 amino acids. The junction had 8 bases not matched to a gene; V was cut back by 2 bases and J by 2 bases. CDR3 residues: CASSLLRETGAYEQYF. The CDR3 DNA reads as TGTGCCAGCAGCTTACTGCGAGAGACAGGGGCCTACGAGCAGTACTTC.

The chain recombines TRBV6-6 with TRBJ1-2, with D maybe TRBD1 (5 bases). CDR1 and CDR2 (germline): MNHNY, SVGAGI (reference sequence). Deletions cut 2 bases from V and 7 bases from J, with 14 bases between. This CDR3 contains 14 residues. The CDR3 region is CASSYAGSPSGYTF. The CDR3 DNA reads as TGTGCCAGCAGTTACGCAGGGAGTCCGAGTGGCTACACCTTC.

The rearrangement links TRBV5-1 to TRBJ2-5; D is perhaps TRBD2 (6 bases). The germline V gene has CDR1 SGHRS and CDR2 YFSETQ. The CDR3 sequence is 16 residues long. Trimming shortened V by 4 bases and J by 5 bases, and 21 bases separated the two germline ends. The chain's CDR3 is CASSKSTSPLEETQYF. The CDR3 coding sequence is TGCGCCAGCAGCAAGTCGACTAGTCCGCTTGAGGAGACCCAGTACTTC.